This TCR beta chain was identified in a study of spatial heterogeneity in lung cancer. Notes on the study in general: Tumors with more nonsynonymous mutations had more expanded intratumoral alpha and beta TCRs. Alpha and beta chain coverage of tumor T cells was estimated at about 7.6% and 13%, respectively.

This clonotype is deemed medium-sized. Its antigen is not known. At one end, the junction sequence differs from germline, possibly due to a read error. Every TCR cDNA molecule bore a unique molecular identifier. MiXCR was run by TCRdb on the 5' RACE reads, yielding one entry per CDR3 protein. The sample lists 6,000 to 8,000 distinct CDR3 sequences, about 6.7% occurring once. CDR3 length: 13 amino acids. CDR1 and CDR2 (germline): SNHLY, FYNNEI. Sample time point: sample taken at primary tumor resection. The donor group consisted of around 66 patients who had untreated, early-stage non-small cell lung cancer.

The sequencing here drew on lung tumor tissue, taken at surgery. This clonotype was sampled from a female donor with early-stage non-small cell lung cancer. The chain links TRBV2 to TRBJ2-7; maybe TRBD2 (5 bases). CDR3 region: CASSEALTGLGEF. Written as DNA, the CDR3 is TGTGCCAGCAGTGAAGCCCTAACGGGCCTCGGGGAGTTC.